This TCR beta chain was sequenced for a study of blood T cell repertoires in COVID-19. Study-wide context: COVID-19 samples collected from the United States, Italy and Spain covered acute and convalescent phases. From T cells, B-cell-depleted T cells, or PBMCs came the material, which was cDNA or gDNA.

Authors' processing steps: It was from reference gene primer amplification that nucleated cell counts were estimated. Generated by immunoSEQ multiplex PCR, the TCRdb table keeps only in-frame clones and is missing some. The V and J calls and clone size are taken from that table; D and trimming were inferred from the DNA. The sample holds roughly 250,000 clones, approximately 86% seen once. The CDR3 is made up of 19 amino acids. In germline, CDR1 is LGHDT, CDR2 YNNKEL (reference sequence). V trimming: 0 bases; J trimming: 3 bases; junction bases outside the gene matches: 14. The clonotype originates from a woman of 80 years or more with active or convalescent COVID-19. This sequence joins TRBV3-1 (or the pseudogene TRBV3-2) and TRBJ2-1, with 7 bases that match TRBD2. Sequences were obtained from peripheral blood. The chain's CDR3 is CASSQDIGGGAPGYNEQFF. For the CDR3, the DNA is TGTGCCAGCAGCCAAGATATTGGGGGAGGGGCTCCGGGCTACAATGAGCAGTTCTTC.